Listed here are 30 T cell receptor beta chains from one sample, sequenced in a study of beta chain features in type 1 diabetes. Whole-study results and caveats: All four CD4+ subsets of Type 1 diabetes patients contained TCRB CDR3s that were moderately but significantly shorter.

Antigens for these TCRs are unknown. The whole isolated RNA underwent reverse transcription, so sequencing captured expressed TCRB transcripts. Sequenced by immunoSEQ multiplex PCR; TCRdb stores in-frame clones only, minus some. The profile shows 300,000 or so clones, around 9.7% of them singletons. The sequencing input was central memory CD4+ T cells from blood. These receptors came from a man aged 25 to 40 with type 1 diabetes.

V and J are TRBV6-5 and TRBJ1-2; D uncertain. The CDR3 sequence is 12 residues long. Per the germline V gene, CDR1 is MNHEY and CDR2 is SVGAGI. V was cut by 8 bases and J by 3 bases, with 10 bases left in between. The CDR3 sequence: CASGETDYGYTF. The DNA for the CDR3 is TGTGCCAGCGGGGAAACGGACTATGGCTACACCTTC.

Comments on this clone: Distinct nucleotide sequences in the sample also encode this CDR3. This sequence joins TRBV29-1 and TRBJ2-7; D not certain. Trimming removed 4 bases at V and 4 bases at J, with 8 bases between. From germline, CDR1 is SQVTM and CDR2 ANQGSEA. The CDR3 runs to 11 residues. The chain's CDR3 is CSVGGDYEQYF. The CDR3 coding sequence is TGCAGCGTTGGAGGAGATTACGAGCAGTACTTC.

This clone turned up a few times. The chain combines TRBV19 with TRBJ1-2, with a possible D match to TRBD1 (6 bases). The germline gives CDR1 LNHDA, CDR2 SQIVND (reference sequence). The CDR3 has 16 residues. V shed 3 bases and J shed 4 bases, with 18 bases lying between them. The CDR3 bases are TGTGCCAGTAGTATTTTCATTTCCTCAGGGGCCTATGGCTACACCTTC. Residues: CASSIFISSGAYGYTF.

Only a few counts were recorded for this clone. The chain joins TRBV2 to TRBJ2-7; no clear D gene. This CDR3 region has 14 residues. V lost 0 bases, J lost 2 bases, and 8 bases lay in between. Germline-derived CDR1 and CDR2 are SNHLY and FYNNEI. The DNA for the CDR3 is TGTGCCAGCAGTGAAGCGGGGTGGGCCTACGAGCAGTACTTC. This codes for CASSEAGWAYEQYF.

This clone was seen a few times. The CDR3 loop is CASIRGTEAFF. The CDR3 DNA follows: TGTGCCAGTATAAGGGGCACTGAAGCTTTCTTT. This rearrangement joins TRBV19 to TRBJ1-1, with D possibly matching TRBD1 (5 bases). Trimming stripped 7 bases from V and 4 bases from J, with 7 bases between. This CDR3 contains 11 residues. Germline CDR1 reads LNHDA; CDR2 reads SQIVND (reference sequence). Drawing the rest from reference TRBV19 and TRBJ1-1, the complete variable domain is DGGITQSPKYLFRKEGQNVTLSCEQNLNHDAMYWYRQDPGQGLRLIYYSQIVNDFQKGDIAEGYSVSREKKESFPLTVTSAQKNPTAFYLCASIRGTEAFFGQGTRLTVV.

This sequence joins TRBV28 and TRBJ1-2, with TRBD1 matching over 7 bases. The V gene's germline CDR1 is MDHEN and CDR2 SYDVKM. The CDR3 runs 14 residues. The V gene end was trimmed by 6 bases and the J gene end by 10 bases; junction bases not matched to a gene: 14. The CDR3 sequence is CASRTTGTGLYYTF. The CDR3 region has the DNA TGTGCCAGCAGGACGACAGGGACGGGTTTGTACTACACCTTC.

The DNA for the CDR3 is TGCGCCAGCAGCCCCGGCAGGTCCATGAACACTGAAGCTTTCTTT. Amino acids: CASSPGRSMNTEAFF. The chain joins TRBV5-1 to TRBJ1-1; D is unresolved. V shed 4 bases and J shed 0 bases, with 13 bases lying between them. Germline-derived CDR1 and CDR2 are SGHRS and YFSETQ. The CDR3 consists of 15 residues.

This clone has at least ten counts. V usage is TRBV19 and J usage is TRBJ2-7; 9 bases map to TRBD1. J lost 0 bases, V lost 5 bases, and 8 bases had no gene match. CDR3 length equals 16 residues. Germline values: CDR1 LNHDA, CDR2 SQIVND (reference sequence). The CDR3 loop is CASSPRTGAISYEQYF. In nucleotides, the CDR3 is TGTGCCAGTAGTCCGCGGACAGGGGCGATCTCCTACGAGCAGTACTTC. Full variable domain (remainder filled in from reference TRBV19 and TRBJ2-7): DGGITQSPKYLFRKEGQNVTLSCEQNLNHDAMYWYRQDPGQGLRLIYYSQIVNDFQKGDIAEGYSVSREKKESFPLTVTSAQKNPTAFYLCASSPRTGAISYEQYFGPGTRLTVT.

The chain combines TRBV19 with TRBJ2-4, with TRBD2 matching 8 bases. The CDR3 has 16 amino acids. Unmatched junction bases numbered 10, after V lost 8 bases and J lost 1 base. Per the germline V gene, CDR1 is LNHDA and CDR2 is SQIVND (reference sequence). CDR3 protein: CASRSGTSGAKNIQYF. The CDR3 nucleotides are TGTGCCAGTCGGTCCGGGACTAGTGGGGCCAAAAACATTCAGTACTTC.

This clone appeared a few times. This sequence joins TRBV6-6 and TRBJ2-2; D uncertain. The CDR3 length is 13 residues. Germline V gives CDR1 MNHNY, CDR2 SVGAGI (reference sequence). V was trimmed by 1 base and J by 4 bases, leaving 4 bases between them. CDR3 in DNA: TGTGCCAGCAGTTACTGGATCACCGGGGAGCTGTTTTTT. The encoded protein is CASSYWITGELFF.

This clone came up a few times. The rearrangement joins TRBV18 to TRBJ2-7, with D perhaps assigned TRBD1 or TRBD2 (5 bases each). V was clipped by 3 bases and J by 2 bases, with 11 bases between them. This CDR3 spans 14 amino acids. Looked up from germline, CDR1 is KGHSH and CDR2 is LQKENI. In DNA, the CDR3 is TGTGCCAGCTCACCTGGGACCTTTACCTACGAGCAGTACTTC. Its protein is CASSPGTFTYEQYF.

This clone occurred a few times. A far larger clone is off by one base, so a read error is likely. The same CDR3 arises from other DNA sequences in this sample as well. The rearrangement links TRBV7-2 to TRBJ1-5, with D unresolved. Trimming cost V 5 bases and J 0 bases, with 14 bases left between them. The CDR3 has 16 residues. Germline CDR1 is SGHTA and CDR2 is FQGNSA. CDR3 bases: TGTGCCAGCAGCCGTGCCTCCGCTTTTAGCAATCAGCCCCAGCATTTT. Its protein is CASSRASAFSNQPQHF.

The sample holds a few counts of this clone. The chain combines TRBV4-3 with TRBJ2-1; a possible D gene is TRBD1 (6 bases). The CDR3 loop spans 14 amino acids. Germline loops: CDR1 LGHNA, CDR2 YSLEER. V was pared by 1 base and J by 5 bases, with 9 bases between. DNA for the CDR3: TGCGCCAGCAGCCAAGCCTGGACAGACAATGAGCAGTTCTTC. Protein: CASSQAWTDNEQFF.

V gene TRBV7-9 combines with J gene TRBJ1-6, with D possibly matching TRBD1 (6 bases). V was shortened by 1 base and J by 10 bases, with 17 bases between the two germline ends. Germline V gene sequence: CDR1 SEHNR, CDR2 FQNEAQ (reference sequence). This CDR3 has 16 residues. In DNA, the CDR3 is TGTGCCAGCAGCTTAGGTGGAGTAGGTAGGGGGTCACCCCTCCACTTT. Its translation is CASSLGGVGRGSPLHF.

This chain links TRBV19 with TRBJ2-4; 11 bases are a match to TRBD1. Germline loops: CDR1 LNHDA, CDR2 SQIVND (reference sequence). The J segment lost 8 bases and the V segment lost 8 bases, leaving 2 bases of the junction unmatched. This CDR3 is 12 amino acids long. CDR3 sequence reads: CASWDRGDIQYF. The CDR3 bases are TGTGCCAGTTGGGACAGGGGGGACATTCAGTACTTC. Using reference TRBV19 and TRBJ2-4 for the parts outside the CDR3, the full variable domain is DGGITQSPKYLFRKEGQNVTLSCEQNLNHDAMYWYRQDPGQGLRLIYYSQIVNDFQKGDIAEGYSVSREKKESFPLTVTSAQKNPTAFYLCASWDRGDIQYFGAGTRLSVL.

Worth noting for this clone: This CDR3 is also generated by other DNA sequences in the sample. The chain links TRBV11-2 to TRBJ1-3; D is unresolved. Germline assignment: CDR1 SGHAT and CDR2 FQNNGV. With 6 bases removed from V and 1 base from J, the gap between germline ends came to 7 bases. CDR3 size: 13 residues. For the CDR3, the DNA is TGTGCCAGCAGATTCCGATCTGGAAACACCATATATTTT. Translated, it gives CASRFRSGNTIYF.

This clone turned up a few times. This CDR3 is also generated by other DNA sequences in the sample. The chain employs TRBV4-3 and TRBJ2-7; TRBD2 matches at 10 bases. The length of the CDR3 is 15 residues. Germline CDR1 is LGHNA and CDR2 is YSLEER. The J segment lost 3 bases and the V segment lost 1 base, leaving 3 bases of the junction unmatched. This CDR3 is CASSQGTSGDYEQYF. DNA for the CDR3: TGCGCCAGCAGCCAAGGTACTAGCGGGGACTACGAGCAGTACTTC.

There are a few counts of this clone. The genes are TRBV6-5 and TRBJ2-3; D is unclear. CDR1 and CDR2 from the germline V gene are MNHEY and SVGAGI. Deletions cut 8 bases from V and 0 bases from J, with 3 bases between. The CDR3 contains 11 residues. The CDR3 protein is CASQSTDTQYF. The DNA for the CDR3 is TGTGCCAGCCAGAGCACAGATACGCAGTATTTT.

V and J are TRBV28 and TRBJ1-2; D is unclear. Trimming stripped 5 bases from V and 3 bases from J, with 13 bases between. CDR3 size: 14 residues. Germline V lookup: CDR1 MDHEN, CDR2 SYDVKM. The CDR3 nucleotides are TGTGCCAGCAGTCGCGGTCGGGATTACTATGGCTACACCTTC. Translating it yields CASSRGRDYYGYTF.

The V gene is TRBV7-2, the J gene TRBJ2-3; perhaps D is TRBD1 or TRBD2 (7 bases each). V dropped 6 bases and J dropped 2 bases, with 15 bases sitting between them. Germline loops: CDR1 SGHTA, CDR2 FQGNSA. CDR3 length equals 15 residues. CDR3 amino acids: CASSSQGGATDTQYF. CDR3 DNA sequence: TGTGCCAGCAGTTCCCAGGGGGGGGCCACAGATACGCAGTATTTT.

V usage is TRBV28 and J usage is TRBJ2-7, with D perhaps TRBD1 or TRBD2 (5 bases each). The V gene's germline CDR1 is MDHEN and CDR2 SYDVKM. Trimming cost V 5 bases and J 0 bases, with 17 bases left between them. The CDR3 is made up of 16 amino acids. CDR3 nucleotides: TGTGCCAGCAGTGACCCGGGACCAGGCTTCTCCTACGAGCAGTACTTC. It translates to CASSDPGPGFSYEQYF.

This clone showed up just a few times. The J gene is TRBJ1-1, the V gene TRBV5-1, with a possible D match to TRBD1 (5 bases). The CDR3 consists of 17 residues. Trimming took 4 bases from V and 3 from J, leaving 22 bases between them. CDR1 SGHRS and CDR2 YFSETQ come from the germline V gene. CDR3 DNA sequence: TGCGCCAGCAGCCAAATCAACCAGGGTCTGGGGGACACTGAAGCTTTCTTT. Translated: CASSQINQGLGDTEAFF.

Only a few counts were recorded for this clone. For the CDR3, the DNA is TGTGCCAGCAGTTTTTCGACTAGCAATGAGCAGTTCTTC. It translates to CASSFSTSNEQFF. The chain recombines TRBV27 with TRBJ2-1, with a weak D call TRBD2 (6 bases). CDR1 and CDR2 from the germline V gene are MNHEY and SMNVEV (reference sequence). The CDR3 is 13 residues long. V dropped 3 bases and J dropped 6 bases, with 9 bases sitting between them.

The sample holds a few counts of this clone. CDR3 DNA sequence: TGCGCCAGCAGCTCTTCAGGACAGGGGAGTTACAATGAGCAGTTCTTC. It yields the protein CASSSSGQGSYNEQFF. The gene calls are TRBV5-1 and TRBJ2-1; 9 bases line up with TRBD1. J gave up 4 bases and V 3 bases, and 8 bases lay outside the gene matches. CDR1 SGHRS and CDR2 YFSETQ come from the germline V gene. This CDR3 is built from 16 residues.

The V call is TRBV29-1, the J call TRBJ1-2, with 11 bases matching TRBD1. The J segment lost 8 bases and the V segment lost 3 bases, leaving 8 bases of the junction unmatched. The germline gives CDR1 SQVTM, CDR2 ANQGSEA. The CDR3 has 14 amino acids. CDR3 DNA: TGCAGCGTTGAGGTCGGGACAGGGGGAAGGGGCTACACCTTC. This codes for CSVEVGTGGRGYTF. The full variable domain, rest sourced from reference TRBV29-1 and TRBJ1-2, is SAVISQKPSRDICQRGTSLTIQCQVDSQVTMMFWYRQQPGQSLTLIATANQGSEATYESGFVIDKFPISRPNLTFSTLTVSNMSPEDSSIYLCSVEVGTGGRGYTFGSGTRLTVV.

The chain has TRBV18 and TRBJ2-5; D gene unclear. The CDR3 sequence is 13 residues long. The V gene's germline CDR1 is KGHSH and CDR2 LQKENI. Trimming cost V 0 bases and J 4 bases, with 6 bases left between them. This chain's CDR3 is CASSPPVRETQYF. The CDR3 DNA reads TGTGCCAGCTCACCACCAGTACGAGAGACCCAGTACTTC.

This clone turned up a few times. The chain links TRBV30 to TRBJ2-5, with D possibly being TRBD2 (5 bases). Trimming cost V 3 bases and J 5 bases, with 13 bases left between them. CDR1 and CDR2 (germline): GTSNPN, SVGIG (reference sequence). The CDR3 is made up of 13 amino acids. CDR3 DNA: TGTGCCTGGAGCGTGGTGGGCGGGGAGACCCAGTACTTC. It yields the protein CAWSVVGGETQYF.

The chain has TRBV5-1 and TRBJ1-1, with 7 bases identical to TRBD1. CDR3 length: 15 amino acids. CDR1 is SGHRS, CDR2 YFSETQ, per germline. V lost 2 bases, J lost 1 base, and 5 bases stayed unmatched. CDR3 residues: CASSFIGTENTEAFF. The CDR3 bases are TGCGCCAGCAGCTTTATCGGGACAGAGAACACTGAAGCTTTCTTT.

The table lists this clone with a few counts. The V gene is TRBV7-2, the J gene TRBJ2-4; D perhaps matches TRBD1 (6 bases). V was shortened by 4 bases and J by 0 bases, with 16 bases between the two germline ends. Germline assignment: CDR1 SGHTA and CDR2 FQGNSA. This CDR3 is 17 amino acids long. CDR3 sequence reads: CASSSLRGVLAKNIQYF. The CDR3 DNA reads TGTGCCAGCAGCTCCCTCAGGGGAGTGTTAGCCAAAAACATTCAGTACTTC. Drawing the rest from reference TRBV7-2 and TRBJ2-4, the complete variable domain is GAGVSQSPSNKVTEKGKDVELRCDPISGHTALYWYRQSLGQGLEFLIYFQGNSAPDKSGLPSDRFSAERTGGSVSTLTIQRTQQEDSAVYLCASSSLRGVLAKNIQYFGAGTRLSVL.

This chain uses TRBV7-9 with TRBJ2-3; D call uncertain. The CDR3 has 15 residues. Trimming removed 4 bases at V and 10 bases at J, with 21 bases between. Germline V CDR1 and CDR2: SEHNR, FQNEAQ (reference sequence). The CDR3 protein is CASSSDPARGVAQYF. Written as DNA, the CDR3 is TGTGCCAGCAGCTCAGACCCGGCGCGCGGCGTTGCGCAGTATTTT.